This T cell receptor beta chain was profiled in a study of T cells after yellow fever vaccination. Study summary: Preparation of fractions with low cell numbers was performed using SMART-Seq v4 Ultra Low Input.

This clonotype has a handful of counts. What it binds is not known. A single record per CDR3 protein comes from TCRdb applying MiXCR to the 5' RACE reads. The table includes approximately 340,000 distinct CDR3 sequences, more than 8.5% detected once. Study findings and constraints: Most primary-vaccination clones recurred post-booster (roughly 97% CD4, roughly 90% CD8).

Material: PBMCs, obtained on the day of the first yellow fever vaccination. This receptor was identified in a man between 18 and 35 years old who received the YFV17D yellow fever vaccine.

CDR3: CASSLGPLGGNNSPLHF. The CDR3 DNA sequence: TGTGCCAGCAGCTTGGGACCCCTCGGCGGGAATAATTCACCCCTCCACTTT. V gene TRBV5-4 combines with J gene TRBJ1-6; the D is unclear. Germline V gene sequence: CDR1 SGHNT, CDR2 YYREEE (reference sequence). CDR3 size: 17 residues. V lost 0 bases to trimming and J lost 5 bases, with 15 bases between them.